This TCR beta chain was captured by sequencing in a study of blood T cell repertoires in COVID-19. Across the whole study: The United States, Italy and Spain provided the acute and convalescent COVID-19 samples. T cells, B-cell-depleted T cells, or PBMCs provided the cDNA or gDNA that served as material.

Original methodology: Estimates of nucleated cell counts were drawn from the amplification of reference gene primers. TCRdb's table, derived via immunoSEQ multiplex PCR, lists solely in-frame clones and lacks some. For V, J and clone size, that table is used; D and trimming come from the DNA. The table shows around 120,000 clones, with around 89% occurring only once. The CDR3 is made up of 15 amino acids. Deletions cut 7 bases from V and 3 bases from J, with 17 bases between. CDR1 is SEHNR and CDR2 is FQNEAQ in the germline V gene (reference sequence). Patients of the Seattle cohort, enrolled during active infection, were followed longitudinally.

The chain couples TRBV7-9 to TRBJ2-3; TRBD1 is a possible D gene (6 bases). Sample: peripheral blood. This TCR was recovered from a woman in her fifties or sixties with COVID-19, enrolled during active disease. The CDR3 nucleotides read TGTGCCAGCACCCTGGGGGCACGTCCGACAGATACGCAGTATTTT. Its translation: CASTLGARPTDTQYF.